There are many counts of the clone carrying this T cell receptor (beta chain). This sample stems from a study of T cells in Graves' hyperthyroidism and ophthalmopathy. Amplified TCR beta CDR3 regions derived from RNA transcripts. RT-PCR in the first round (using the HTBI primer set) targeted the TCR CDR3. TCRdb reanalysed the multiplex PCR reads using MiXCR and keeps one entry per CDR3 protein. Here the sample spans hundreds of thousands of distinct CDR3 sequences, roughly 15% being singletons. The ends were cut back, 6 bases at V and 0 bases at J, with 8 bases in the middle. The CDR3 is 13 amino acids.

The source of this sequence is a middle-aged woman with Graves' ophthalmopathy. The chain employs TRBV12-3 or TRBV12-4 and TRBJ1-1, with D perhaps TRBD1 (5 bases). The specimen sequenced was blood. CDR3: CASSDSLNTEAFF. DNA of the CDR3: TGTGCCAGCAGCGACAGTTTGAACACTGAAGCTTTCTTT.